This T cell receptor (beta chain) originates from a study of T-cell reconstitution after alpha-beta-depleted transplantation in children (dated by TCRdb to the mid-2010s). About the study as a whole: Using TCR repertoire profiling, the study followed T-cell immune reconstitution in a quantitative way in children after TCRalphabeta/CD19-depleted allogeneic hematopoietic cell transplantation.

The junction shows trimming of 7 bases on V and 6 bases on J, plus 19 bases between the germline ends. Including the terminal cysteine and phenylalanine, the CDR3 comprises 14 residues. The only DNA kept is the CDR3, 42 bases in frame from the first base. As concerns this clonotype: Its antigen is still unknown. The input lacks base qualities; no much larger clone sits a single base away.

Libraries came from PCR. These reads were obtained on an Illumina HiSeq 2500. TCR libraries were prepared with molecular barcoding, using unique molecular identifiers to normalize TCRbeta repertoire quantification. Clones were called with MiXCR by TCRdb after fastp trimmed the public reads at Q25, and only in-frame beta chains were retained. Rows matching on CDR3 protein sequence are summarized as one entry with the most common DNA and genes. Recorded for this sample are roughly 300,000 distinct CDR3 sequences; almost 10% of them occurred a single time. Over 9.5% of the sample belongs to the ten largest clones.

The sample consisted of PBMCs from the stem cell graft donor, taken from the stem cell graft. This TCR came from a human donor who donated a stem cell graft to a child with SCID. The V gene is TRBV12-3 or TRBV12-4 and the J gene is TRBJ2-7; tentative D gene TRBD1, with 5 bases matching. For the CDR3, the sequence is CASTWGRGSIEQYF. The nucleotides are TGTGCCAGCACCTGGGGTAGGGGATCTATCGAGCAGTACTTC.